These 8 T cell receptor beta chains came from one sample sequenced in a study of tumor-infiltrating lymphocytes in primary liver carcinoma. Production of TCR beta cDNA used approximately 480 ng total RNA together with a constant-region primer. Three nested multiplex PCR rounds, a slightly modified ARM-PCR, produced the libraries for TCR beta. The two initial PCR rounds, about 9 cycles each, used TRBV1-TRBV30 forward and C-beta reverse primers. Each CDR3 protein is one row after TCRdb ran MiXCR on the multiplex PCR reads. Among roughly 80,000 distinct CDR3 sequences, 69% were seen once, and the ten largest hold roughly 28%. Unsorted bulk tissue (about 18-32 mg) underwent RNA and DNA co-extraction. The sequenced sample was tumor-adjacent normal liver tissue. These receptors originate from a man aged 40-50 years with primary liver carcinoma and hepatitis B virus infection.

About this clonotype itself: The junction and the germline gene differ at one end; a read error may be behind it. The rearrangement links TRBV7-9 to TRBJ2-7; D is possibly TRBD1 or TRBD2 (6 bases each). This CDR3 comprises 14 residues. Germline CDR1 reads SEHNR; CDR2 reads FQNEAQ (reference sequence). In nucleotides, the CDR3 is TGCGCCAGCAGCTTAGGGGGGTCCCATGAGGAGCAGTACTTC. Translated, it gives CASSLGGSHEEQYF. Looking up the rest from reference TRBV7-9 and TRBJ2-7 gives the full variable domain: DTGVSQNPRHKITKRGQNVTFRCDPISEHNRLYWYRQTLGQGPEFLTYFQNEAQLEKSRLLSDRFSAERPKGSFSTLEIQRTEQGDSAMYLCASSLGGSHEEQYFGPGTRLTVT.

The CDR3 reads CADSLYGRGNEQFF. The CDR3 coding sequence is TGTGCCGACAGTTTATACGGGAGGGGTAATGAGCAGTTCTTC. The rearrangement joins TRBV12-3 or TRBV12-4 to TRBJ2-1; 8 positions match TRBD2. After removal of 11 bases from V and 7 bases from J, the junction contained 13 bases not matched to a gene. The CDR3 extends over 14 amino acids.

As concerns this clonotype: The junction and the germline gene differ at one end; a read error may be behind it. This rearrangement joins TRBV5-1 to TRBJ2-1; 13 bases agree with TRBD2. CDR1 SGHRS and CDR2 YFSETQ come from the germline V gene. The CDR3 has 15 amino acids. CDR3 DNA: TGCTCCAGCAGTCGGGGGACTAGCGGGATAGATGAGCAGTTCTTC. It yields the protein CSSSRGTSGIDEQFF.

Details on this clonotype: A much larger clone lies one base from this, so it may be a read error. This chain links TRBV6-2 or TRBV6-3 with TRBJ2-7; 8 bases fit TRBD2. Germline V gene lookup returns CDR1 MNHEY and CDR2 SVGEGT. Germline trimming cut 8 bases from V and 10 bases from J; bases unmatched to any gene: 16. This CDR3 has 14 residues. The CDR3 DNA reads TGTGCCAGCTCCACCGGGACTAGATATGTCGATCAGTACTTC. Its protein product is CASSTGTRYVDQYF.

The rearrangement uses TRBV4-1 and TRBJ2-7, with D unclear. CDR3 size: 15 residues. Per the germline V gene, CDR1 is MGHRA and CDR2 is YSYEKL. CDR3 nucleotides: TGCGTCGGCAGCCAAGATTTGGAAGGTGGCTACGAGCAGTACTTC. Its translation is CVGSQDLEGGYEQYF.

As regards this clonotype: The junction departs from the called germline gene at one end, perhaps through a read error. This chain links TRBV4-2 with TRBJ2-7; 7 bases are a match to TRBD2. CDR1 and CDR2 from the germline V gene are LGHNA and YNFKEQ. The CDR3 is 14 amino acids. As DNA, the CDR3 is TGTACCAGCACGGGAGGCTTGAGTTCCTACGAGCAGTACTTC. Protein sequence: CTSTGGLSSYEQYF.

This clonotype showed up many times. This chain connects TRBV6-2 or TRBV6-3 to TRBJ2-4, with D unresolved. V lost 0 bases, J lost 16 bases, and 16 bases lay in between. Per germline, CDR1 MNHEY and CDR2 SVGEGT. The CDR3 runs 13 residues. The CDR3 loop is CASSYSMTSESYF. The CDR3 region has the DNA TGTGCCAGCAGTTACTCCATGACCAGCGAATCATACTTC.

Worth noting for this clonotype: A read error is possible here, since a much larger clone lies one base away. The rearrangement uses TRBV29-1 and TRBJ2-3, with 10 bases that match TRBD1. Germline V gene lookup returns CDR1 SQVTM and CDR2 ANQGSEA. The CDR3 has 14 residues. The CDR3 sequence: CSVSGTGVSDTPYF. For the CDR3, the DNA is TGCAGCGTTTCCGGGACAGGGGTGTCAGATACGCCGTATTTT.